This T cell receptor (beta chain) is drawn from a study of cytomegalovirus exposure and HLA in healthy donors (dated 2017 in TCRdb). With respect to the entire study: In an earlier analysis of around 540 of the donors, 276 Gb of sequence data and 90 million to 120 million unique TCR beta sequences from 150 million to 200 million T cells were reported. An early release that covered fewer than 800 HLA-typed donors contained 250 to 350 gigabases of sequencing data and tens of millions of unique TCR sequences. Of the approximately 370 genotyped donors, 81% were placed in the genetic ancestry cluster associated with self-reported Caucasian donors. The aim of the study was to test whether cataloging public T cell receptors could identify signatures of past pathogen exposure. The T cell repertoires of 700 or so subjects were profiled by immunosequencing and related to cytomegalovirus serostatus. In addition to the first cohort of several hundred subjects, a separate validation cohort of around 110 different subjects was used. High-throughput TCR immunosequencing, statistical association of individual TCRs with disease status, and machine learning were combined to predict cytomegalovirus infection status. A later analysis re-examined previously published TCR beta repertoires from hundreds of donors and added high-resolution HLA genotyping to investigate patterns of TCR occurrence. The later analysis used no new phenotypic data to find candidate immune exposures, relying instead on TCR beta sequences and their occurrence across donors. In an earlier analysis of around 540 of the donors, high-throughput TCR beta sequencing was used to judge whether each TCR beta V gene segment behaved as functional or pseudogenic. Donor age, sex, ethnicity and CMV serostatus were compiled alongside the repertoire data. Genome-wide SNP genotypes for about three fifths of the roughly 670 donors were used in a later genetic analysis, which treated that subset as a discovery cohort. Every discovery cohort repertoire had been produced on one sequencing platform. HLA typing covered class I and class II loci at four-digit resolution. The number of donors typed differed by locus, with 629-630 for A, B, C, DRB1 and DQB1, 522 for DQA1, 600 to 610 for DPA1, and approximately 470 for DPB1. Because of strong linkage in the cohort, 5 or 6 DR-DQ haplotypes were treated as single units for association and clustering. On average, roughly 250,000 unique TCR beta nucleotide sequences were sequenced per donor among 398 genotyped donors of the cohort, with roughly a sixth of those sequences being non-productive. Study-level results and caveats: The classifier was reported to diagnose cytomegalovirus status with high specificity and sensitivity in both the original and validation cohorts. When HLA alleles, especially DR and DQ, strongly co-occurred, TCR associations were difficult to assign to individual alleles. Because the 87-base-pair reads could not distinguish some IMGT-functional V segments, including TRBV6-2 and TRBV6-3, those segments were excluded. The sequencing pipeline was judged likely to have produced a cluster of highly shared sequence variants as a technical artifact. Because some donors lacked HLA typing at each locus, the association tests relied only on the typed subset. In an earlier analysis of some 500 of the donors, most TCR beta V segments were observed in productive rearrangements about 87% or about 30% of the time, broadly matching IMGT annotations. Compared with the 666-donor mean, donors in an Asian-associated ancestry cluster had fewer N-insertions in productive TCRs, according to a later genetic analysis. The presence/absence analyses assumed that sequencing depth was roughly uniform across donors, and that assumption may not be true. Linkage disequilibrium might explain the correlated functional status among segregating V segments, but an unknown experimental factor could not be excluded. In the study, 150 to 200 TCR beta chains were listed as associated with cytomegalovirus. In this cohort, only TCR beta chains were sequenced, and detectable features were limited by the absence of alpha or paired-chain data. A later analysis found that HLA-associated TCR beta chains were more clonally expanded and had lower generation probabilities than equally common non-associated chains. In a later analysis, several top co-occurrence clusters were reported to appear linked to parvovirus B19, influenza, CMV and Epstein-Barr virus. A few of the identified cytomegalovirus-associated TCR beta chains were confirmed in vitro to be specific for cytomegalovirus antigens. Immune exposure information for the cohort was limited to CMV serostatus. A further reported finding was that TCR beta sequences accurately predicted the HLA-A and HLA-B alleles for most subjects in the first cohort. Across donors, most TCR sequences were observed very rarely, whereas some public TCRs were present in many individuals. The authors suggested that the approach could potentially be generalized to other disease states and immunological phenotypes. Most CMV-associated TCR beta chains appeared to be HLA-restricted in a later analysis, and the HLA associations seemed to be driven largely by CMV exposure. According to a later analysis, TCR association rates differed among HLA loci, with DRB1 alleles showing the most associated TCRs and HLA-C alleles showing the fewest. V-gene and J-gene trimming of TCR beta chains was associated with a missense DCLRE1C variant in a later genetic analysis, and the association was replicated in an independent cohort. Specific HLA alleles were associated with 15,000 to 20,000 TCR beta sequences at a false discovery rate of 0.05 in a later analysis. Because counts were too low, around 18 rarely observed V segments, including chromosome 9 orphons, were left out of the earlier analysis of about 500 of the donors.

Libraries came from the immunoSEQ multiplex PCR assay. A mixture of 60 forward primers for TCR Vbeta segments and 13 reverse primers for TCR Jbeta segments was used in the multiplex PCR. Amplification of the CDR3 region of rearranged TCR beta genes was performed with a multiplex PCR assay on genomic DNA. Amplified TCR beta libraries were sequenced as 87-base-pair reads on the Illumina HiSeq System. In the authors' own workflow: Across the 640 or so repertoires, a later analysis counted tens of millions of unique TCR beta chains, around 10 million of which were shared by at least two donors. Raw reads were error-corrected and collapsed into unique sequences with a nearest-neighbor algorithm that merged closely related sequences to remove PCR and sequencing errors. To assign V, D and J gene segments, CDR3 sequences were aligned to IMGT reference sequences. For a sequence to be retained, at least a six-nucleotide match to both a V gene segment and a J gene segment was required. Rearrangements were classified as productive when the CDR3 lacked stop codons and remained in frame with V and J, and all other rearrangements were classified as non-productive. Following IMGT convention, CDR3 was defined as the stretch from the second conserved V-encoded cysteine up to the conserved J-encoded phenylalanine. The earlier analysis of about 570 of the donors excluded any sequence lacking an unambiguous match to a single V gene segment. In an earlier analysis of a few hundred of the donors, V segments were called functional above 56.7% productive rearrangements and were called segregating when the between-donor standard deviation exceeded 5%. A statistical classification framework was built to diagnose cytomegalovirus status from the catalog of TCR beta chain sequences. In a later analysis, V and J genes were assigned by comparing TCR nucleotide sequences against IMGT/GENE-DB human TR gene sequences. The TCRdist pipeline was used in a later analysis to assign CDR3 sequences and most-parsimonious VDJ recombination scenarios. In a later analysis, each TCR beta chain was defined by its CDR3 amino acid sequence together with its V-gene family, and reads lacking a unique V-gene family were excluded. In a later analysis, 550 to 650 highly shared, low-generation-probability nucleotide sequences were removed to address suspected cross-contamination and a sequencing artifact. A later analysis calculated a clonal expansion index for each public chain from normalized within-repertoire ranks of inferred template counts. In a later analysis, generation probabilities were computed with a VDJ recombination model fitted to out-of-frame rearrangements, and the resulting probabilities were checked against IGoR. Hypergeometric tests were used in a later analysis to score TCR-TCR, TCR-HLA and TCR-CMV co-occurrence, with a repertoire-size bias correction applied to the TCR pairs. In a later analysis, false discovery rates were estimated by permuting HLA or CMV assignments 20 times. A later analysis grouped co-occurring TCRs with DBSCAN, adding TCRdist sequence similarity when clustering within HLA-allele-positive subsets. Co-occurrence clustering excluded repertoires with fewer than 30,000 or more than 120,000 public chains, plus five with anomalous nucleotide sharing. TCRdb holds this immuneACCESS table with in-frame rearrangements only. Some clones are missing; in checked studies, unresolved V genes explain under half, and the rest has no known cause. V and J calls and clone size are those listed in that table; D and trimming were worked out from the DNA. Counted in this sample were 110,000 to 150,000 clones; roughly 80% of them appeared once. Just under 1% of the sample comes from the top ten.

In total, just over 650 healthy bone marrow donors made up the cohort. Cohort members were all nominally healthy when sampled, although unrecorded immune exposures were likely present. The donor was CMV seronegative and belonged to the group of 352 seronegative cohort members. Every donor gave a peripheral blood sample, and the peripheral blood mononuclear cells from that sample were used for TCR beta sequencing. The Qiagen DNeasy Blood Extraction Kit was used to extract genomic DNA from the blood cell samples. This clone was recorded once. Which antigen it targets is not known. No much larger clone is present one base from it, and per-base qualities are unavailable. The CDR3 contains 11 residues, cysteine and phenylalanine counted. This entry keeps only the CDR3 DNA: 33 bases, framed from base 1. Based on the germline V gene (reference sequence), the CDR1 and CDR2 sequences are SEHNR and FQNEAQ. Relative to germline, V is 4 bases shorter and J is 9 bases shorter, with 9 bases between their ends.

Recombination joined TRBV7-9 with TRBJ2-5; the D gene identity is not certain. This TCR was recovered from a man aged 18 to 30 in good health and CMV-seronegative. Sequenced: PBMCs. CDR3 protein: CASSSPRAQYF. In nucleotide form, the sequence is TGTGCCAGCAGCTCCCCTCGGGCCCAGTACTTC. The CDR3 plus the reference TRBV7-9 and TRBJ2-5 genes for the other parts give the full variable domain: DTGVSQNPRHKITKRGQNVTFRCDPISEHNRLYWYRQTLGQGPEFLTYFQNEAQLEKSRLLSDRFSAERPKGSFSTLEIQRTEQGDSAMYLCASSSPRAQYFGPGTRLLVL.